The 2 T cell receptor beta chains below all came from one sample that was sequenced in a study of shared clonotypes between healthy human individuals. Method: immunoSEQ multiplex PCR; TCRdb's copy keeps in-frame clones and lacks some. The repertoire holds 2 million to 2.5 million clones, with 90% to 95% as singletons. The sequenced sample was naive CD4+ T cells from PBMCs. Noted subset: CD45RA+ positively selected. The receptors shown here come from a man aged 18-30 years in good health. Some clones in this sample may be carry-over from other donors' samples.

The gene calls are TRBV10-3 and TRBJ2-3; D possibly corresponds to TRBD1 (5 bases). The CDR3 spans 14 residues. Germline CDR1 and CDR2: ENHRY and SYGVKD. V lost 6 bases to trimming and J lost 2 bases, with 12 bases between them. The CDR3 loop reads CAISPRTHTDTQYF. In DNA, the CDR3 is TGTGCCATCAGCCCTCGGACACACACAGATACGCAGTATTTT.

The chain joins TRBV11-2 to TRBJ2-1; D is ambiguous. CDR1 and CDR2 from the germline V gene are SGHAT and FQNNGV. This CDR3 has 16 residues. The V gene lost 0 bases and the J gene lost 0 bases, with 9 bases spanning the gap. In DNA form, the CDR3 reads TGTGCCAGCAGCTTAGATCTGGGTCTCTCCTACAATGAGCAGTTCTTC. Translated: CASSLDLGLSYNEQFF.